Listed here are 28 T cell receptor beta chains from one sample, sequenced in a study of identifying expanded T cells in peripheral blood. Method: immunoSEQ multiplex PCR; TCRdb's copy keeps in-frame clones and lacks some. The profile shows some 76,000 clones, 85% to 90% of them singletons. The source material was blood. All receptors come from a person aged 18 to 75 in good health.

This chain joins TRBV5-1 and TRBJ1-2, with D possibly TRBD1 on 5 matching bases. V was shortened by 4 bases and J by 3 bases, with 16 bases between the two germline ends. CDR3 size: 15 residues. Germline V CDR1 and CDR2: SGHRS, YFSETQ. CDR3 sequence reads: CASSAVTGEHYGYTF. CDR3 nucleotides: TGCGCCAGCAGCGCGGTTACAGGAGAACACTATGGCTACACCTTC.

CDR3 coding DNA: TGCGCCAGCAGCCAAGAGGGGGTAGGGGATTACAATGAGCAGTTCTTC. It encodes CASSQEGVGDYNEQFF. This chain connects TRBV4-3 to TRBJ2-1; D might be TRBD1 or TRBD2, each matching 5 bases. Germline V gene data show CDR1 as LGHNA and CDR2 as YSLEER. Trimming took off 0 bases at V and 4 bases at J, with 13 bases between the two ends. There are 16 residues in the CDR3.

This chain uses TRBV4-1 with TRBJ2-1; 15 nucleotides agree with TRBD2. Germline CDR1 is MGHRA and CDR2 is YSYEKL. V trimming: 0 bases; J trimming: 7 bases; junction bases outside the gene matches: 4. The CDR3 consists of 17 residues. CDR3: CASSQDLGTSGRNEQFF. As DNA, the CDR3 is TGCGCCAGCAGCCAAGATTTGGGGACTAGCGGGAGGAATGAGCAGTTCTTC.

The chain uses TRBV19 and TRBJ2-1; D possibly uses TRBD1 or TRBD2 (7 bases each). V was cut by 5 bases and J by 13 bases, with 21 bases left in between. The CDR3 sequence is 14 residues long. Germline CDR1 LNHDA, CDR2 SQIVND (reference sequence). The CDR3 bases are TGTGCCAGTAGTCCCGGACAGGCCCTAGCGGTACAGTTCTTC. This sequence encodes CASSPGQALAVQFF. The variable domain in full, completed from reference TRBV19 and TRBJ2-1, reads DGGITQSPKYLFRKEGQNVTLSCEQNLNHDAMYWYRQDPGQGLRLIYYSQIVNDFQKGDIAEGYSVSREKKESFPLTVTSAQKNPTAFYLCASSPGQALAVQFFGPGTRLTVL.

This clone appeared a single time. The V gene is TRBV21-1, the J gene TRBJ1-2; TRBD1 is taken as the D call from the table, unchecked against the DNA. TRBV21-1 is termed a pseudogene. CDR3 length: 15 residues. CDR3 sequence reads: CASSKTGGVSYGYTF. The CDR3 nucleotides are TGTGCCAGCAGCAAAACAGGGGGCGTCTCCTATGGCTACACCTTC.

The gene calls are TRBV2 and TRBJ2-1; 7 nucleotides match TRBD2. Germline V gene sequence: CDR1 SNHLY, CDR2 FYNNEI. The CDR3 is 15 residues long. The V gene end was trimmed by 6 bases and the J gene end by 3 bases; junction bases not matched to a gene: 8. The CDR3 DNA reads TGTGCCAGCAGCTTTCCGGGACTACACTACAATGAGCAGTTCTTC. This codes for CASSFPGLHYNEQFF.

This chain connects TRBV4-2 to TRBJ2-7; either TRBD1 or TRBD2 may fit D (6 bases each). The CDR3 loop spans 17 amino acids. Per the germline V gene, CDR1 is LGHNA and CDR2 is YNFKEQ. V dropped 1 base and J dropped 0 bases, with 16 bases sitting between them. DNA of the CDR3: TGTGCCAGCAGCCAAGTATCTAGGGGGGAAAGCTCCTACGAGCAGTACTTC. Translation gives CASSQVSRGESSYEQYF.

This rearrangement joins TRBV19 to TRBJ1-1; no firm D call. Trimming shortened V by 1 base and J by 1 base, and 1 base separated the two germline ends. Germline values: CDR1 LNHDA, CDR2 SQIVND (reference sequence). The CDR3 consists of 12 residues. The CDR3 sequence is CASSIGNTEAFF. The CDR3 region has the DNA TGTGCCAGTAGTATAGGGAACACTGAAGCTTTCTTT.

The chain links TRBV5-6 to TRBJ1-1, with no clear D. V was clipped by 0 bases and J by 8 bases, with 5 bases between them. The CDR3 contains 11 residues. From germline, CDR1 is SGHDT and CDR2 YYEEEE. The CDR3 loop reads CASSLGHEAFF. The DNA of the CDR3 is TGTGCCAGCAGCTTGGGACACGAAGCTTTCTTT.

This chain links TRBV7-2 with TRBJ2-5, with 9 nucleotides matching TRBD2. Germline V gene data show CDR1 as SGHTA and CDR2 as FQGNSA. V trimming: 3 bases; J trimming: 5 bases; junction bases outside the gene matches: 7. This CDR3 has 15 amino acids. CDR3 bases: TGTGCCAGCAGCTTCGGTTCACTAGCGGGCGAGACCCAGTACTTC. It specifies CASSFGSLAGETQYF.

This chain links TRBV11-2 with TRBJ2-1, with 9 bases matching TRBD1. V lost 0 bases to trimming and J lost 10 bases; unmatched junction nucleotides: 13. This CDR3 is 17 amino acids long. Germline values: CDR1 SGHAT, CDR2 FQNNGV. The chain's CDR3 is CASSLEGGQGQGNEQFF. The CDR3 DNA is TGTGCCAGCAGCTTAGAGGGGGGCCAAGGACAGGGGAACGAGCAGTTCTTC.

The V call is TRBV5-6, the J call TRBJ2-1, with D maybe TRBD1 (5 bases). CDR3 length: 12 residues. V was shortened by 0 bases and J by 8 bases, with 6 bases between the two germline ends. Germline CDR1 SGHDT, CDR2 YYEEEE. This chain's CDR3 is CASSLGQYEQFF. The CDR3 region has the DNA TGTGCCAGCAGCTTGGGACAGTATGAGCAGTTCTTC.

The chain couples TRBV7-2 to TRBJ2-7; tentative D call: TRBD2 (6 bases). This CDR3 has 15 amino acids. Germline V CDR1 and CDR2: SGHTA, FQGNSA. Deletions cut 5 bases from V and 2 bases from J, with 16 bases between. The CDR3 DNA reads as TGTGCCAGCAGCCCAGCTAGCGATGCACCCTACGAGCAGTACTTC. As protein: CASSPASDAPYEQYF.

V usage is TRBV7-2 and J usage is TRBJ2-6; 7 nucleotides match TRBD1. With V trimmed by 1 base and J by 0 bases, 3 bases remained unmatched. Germline lookup yields CDR1 SGHTA and CDR2 FQGNSA. CDR3 size: 17 residues. This CDR3 is CASSLVGTASGANVLTF. CDR3 in DNA: TGTGCCAGCAGCTTAGTCGGGACAGCCTCTGGGGCCAACGTCCTGACTTTC.

The chain joins TRBV4-1 to TRBJ1-1; D remains ambiguous. Trimming stripped 4 bases from V and 3 bases from J, with 15 bases between. The CDR3 loop spans 15 amino acids. From germline, CDR1 is MGHRA and CDR2 YSYEKL. The CDR3 DNA reads TGCGCCAGCAGCCGCAGAAGATGGGTAGACACTGAAGCTTTCTTT. Translating it yields CASSRRRWVDTEAFF.

This chain connects TRBV7-9 to TRBJ2-5, with 10 bases aligning to TRBD1. The CDR3 is 15 amino acids. V was pared by 1 base and J by 5 bases, with 4 bases of the junction left unmatched. Germline CDR1 and CDR2: SEHNR and FQNEAQ (reference sequence). CDR3 in amino acids: CASSLVTGGRETQYF. CDR3 nucleotides: TGTGCCAGCAGCTTAGTGACAGGGGGCAGGGAGACCCAGTACTTC. Variable domain in full (rest from reference TRBV7-9 and TRBJ2-5): DTGVSQNPRHKITKRGQNVTFRCDPISEHNRLYWYRQTLGQGPEFLTYFQNEAQLEKSRLLSDRFSAERPKGSFSTLEIQRTEQGDSAMYLCASSLVTGGRETQYFGPGTRLLVL.

The chain carries TRBV7-2 and TRBJ1-2; D uncertain. The CDR3 is 13 residues long. Trimming removed 3 bases from V and 4 bases from J, with 9 bases in between. Germline V CDR1 and CDR2: SGHTA, FQGNSA. CDR3 region: CASSFTEGYGYTF. The DNA for the CDR3 is TGTGCCAGCAGCTTTACCGAAGGCTATGGCTACACCTTC. The complete variable domain, with remaining parts taken from reference TRBV7-2 and TRBJ1-2, reads GAGVSQSPSNKVTEKGKDVELRCDPISGHTALYWYRQSLGQGLEFLIYFQGNSAPDKSGLPSDRFSAERTGGSVSTLTIQRTQQEDSAVYLCASSFTEGYGYTFGSGTRLTVV.

V usage is TRBV7-8 and J usage is TRBJ2-1; D could derive from TRBD1 or TRBD2 (5 bases each). Germline-derived CDR1 and CDR2 are SGHVS and FQNEAQ. The germline V and J ends were trimmed by 3 bases and 0 bases, with 18 bases remaining between them. This CDR3 spans 18 amino acids. Written as DNA, the CDR3 is TGTGCCAGCAGCTTGATCCTAGTGGGACCTAGCTCCTACAATGAGCAGTTCTTC. It codes for CASSLILVGPSSYNEQFF.

This chain links TRBV20-1 with TRBJ2-5; no firm D call. CDR1 and CDR2 (germline): DFQATT, SNEGSKA (reference sequence). The CDR3 length is 11 residues. V was clipped by 3 bases and J by 9 bases, with 11 bases between them. CDR3 DNA sequence: TGCAGTGCTAGGTTGGGGTGGCCCCAGTACTTC. Its protein is CSARLGWPQYF.

This chain joins TRBV5-1 and TRBJ2-3; D perhaps matches TRBD2 (5 bases). The CDR3 totals 15 residues. Germline CDR1 SGHRS, CDR2 YFSETQ. With 6 bases removed from V and 1 base from J, the gap between germline ends came to 15 bases. CDR3 amino acids: CASTMGAYGTDTQYF. The CDR3 DNA reads as TGCGCCAGCACCATGGGAGCGTATGGCACAGATACGCAGTATTTT. The entire variable domain, with the rest obtained from reference TRBV5-1 and TRBJ2-3, is as follows: KAGVTQTPRYLIKTRGQQVTLSCSPISGHRSVSWYQQTPGQGLQFLFEYFSETQRNKGNFPGRFSGRQFSNSRSEMNVSTLELGDSALYLCASTMGAYGTDTQYFGPGTRLTVL.

The rearrangement joins TRBV19 to TRBJ1-1; D not resolved. This CDR3 is 14 amino acids long. Trimming removed 3 bases from V and 4 bases from J, with 12 bases in between. CDR1 LNHDA and CDR2 SQIVND come from the germline V gene (reference sequence). For the CDR3, the DNA is TGTGCCAGTAGTATGGAGGGCGGCGGCACTGAAGCTTTCTTT. Translation gives CASSMEGGGTEAFF. The full variable domain, its missing parts supplied by reference TRBV19 and TRBJ1-1, is DGGITQSPKYLFRKEGQNVTLSCEQNLNHDAMYWYRQDPGQGLRLIYYSQIVNDFQKGDIAEGYSVSREKKESFPLTVTSAQKNPTAFYLCASSMEGGGTEAFFGQGTRLTVV.

This chain joins TRBV5-4 and TRBJ2-5; TRBD2 aligns across 10 bases. The ends lost 4 bases at V and 0 bases at J; junction bases unmatched: 6. The CDR3 loop spans 16 amino acids. Germline assignment: CDR1 SGHNT and CDR2 YYREEE (reference sequence). CDR3 DNA: TGTGCCAGCAGCCCAATAGCGGGGGGCTACCAAGAGACCCAGTACTTC. Translating gives CASSPIAGGYQETQYF.

The chain carries TRBV4-1 and TRBJ1-1; TRBD1 might be the D (5 bases). The CDR3 covers 12 residues. The V end was cut by 4 bases, the J end by 10 bases, with 13 bases between. Germline CDR1 reads MGHRA; CDR2 reads YSYEKL. CDR3 sequence (DNA): TGCGCCAGCAGCCCGTCGACCGGGGGAGCTTTCTTT. The encoded protein is CASSPSTGGAFF.

This clone was observed a single time. Written as DNA, the CDR3 is TGCAGCGTTGAAGATCGGGCTAGCGGGTCTCCCACAGATACGCAGTATTTT. Translated: CSVEDRASGSPTDTQYF. The chain links TRBV29-1 to TRBJ2-3; the match to TRBD2 covers 8 bases. The trim removed 0 bases at V and 2 bases at J, leaving 10 bases unmatched. Germline V gene data show CDR1 as SQVTM and CDR2 as ANQGSEA. The CDR3 is 17 residues long.

The genes are TRBV6-1 and TRBJ2-7; 9 nucleotides match TRBD1. In germline, CDR1 is MNHNS, CDR2 SASEGT. This CDR3 has 12 amino acids. Trimming removed 8 bases from V and 11 bases from J; junction bases left unmatched: 10. In DNA, the CDR3 is TGTGCCAGCCGACTTACAGGGGGCGGGGAGTACTTC. Translated, it gives CASRLTGGGEYF.

The V and J genes are TRBV30 and TRBJ1-4; D unclear. From germline, CDR1 is GTSNPN and CDR2 SVGIG (reference sequence). V was pared by 2 bases and J by 10 bases, with 11 bases between. The CDR3 is 12 amino acids. In DNA, the CDR3 is TGTGCCTGGAGTTACACAGAAGGAAAACTGTTTTTT. As protein: CAWSYTEGKLFF.

The gene calls are TRBV7-2 and TRBJ2-1; D call uncertain. Trimming stripped 7 bases from V and 7 bases from J, with 17 bases between. CDR1 and CDR2 from the germline V gene are SGHTA and FQGNSA. The CDR3 spans 14 residues. The CDR3 nucleotides read TGTGCCAGCACCCCCTTCACGCAGGAGAATGAGCAGTTCTTC. It codes for CASTPFTQENEQFF.

The chain joins TRBV5-4 to TRBJ2-3; possibly TRBD1 for D (6 bases). Germline CDR1 and CDR2: SGHNT and YYREEE (reference sequence). The CDR3 spans 14 residues. Trimming took off 1 base at V and 4 bases at J, with 10 bases between the two ends. DNA for the CDR3: TGTGCCAGCAGCTTGAAACAGGGCGCAGATACGCAGTATTTT. Encoded protein: CASSLKQGADTQYF.